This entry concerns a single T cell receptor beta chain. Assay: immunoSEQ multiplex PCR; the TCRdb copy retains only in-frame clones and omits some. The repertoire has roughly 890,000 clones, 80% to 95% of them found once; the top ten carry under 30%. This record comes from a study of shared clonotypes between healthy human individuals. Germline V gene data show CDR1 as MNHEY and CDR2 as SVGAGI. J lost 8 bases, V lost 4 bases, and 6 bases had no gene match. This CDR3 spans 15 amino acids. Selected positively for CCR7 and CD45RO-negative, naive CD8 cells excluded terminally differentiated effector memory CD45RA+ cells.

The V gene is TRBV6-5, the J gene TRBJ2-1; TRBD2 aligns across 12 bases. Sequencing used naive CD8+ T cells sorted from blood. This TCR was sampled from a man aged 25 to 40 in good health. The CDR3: CASSWTSGIWDEQFF. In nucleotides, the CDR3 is TGTGCCAGCAGTTGGACTAGCGGGATTTGGGATGAGCAGTTCTTC.